This entry lists 5 T cell receptor beta chains sequenced from one sample in a study of tumor and adjacent non-tumor tissue in lung cancer. No cell sorting was done before RNA was extracted from the tissue. TCRbeta libraries were built with three rounds of nested PCR, modified from ARM-PCR. TCRdb analysed the multiplex PCR reads with MiXCR anew, one entry per CDR3 protein. This table has around 71,000 distinct CDR3 sequences, just under 75% appearing once. The specimen sequenced was lung tumor tissue. The receptors were sampled from a woman in her thirties or forties with non-small cell lung cancer.

This clonotype was observed a handful of times. Without the conserved terminal phenylalanine or tryptophan, this CDR3 likely stems from a read error. This sequence joins TRBV28 and TRBJ2-1; tentative D call: TRBD2 (5 bases). Germline assignment: CDR1 MDHEN and CDR2 SYDVKM. V was shortened by 7 bases and J by 6 bases, with 22 bases between the two germline ends. CDR3 size: 16 residues. The DNA for the CDR3 is TGTGCCAGCACCTCCAACGGGATAGTGCTCTCCAATGAGCAGTTCTCC. It encodes CASTSNGIVLSNEQFS.

The chain has TRBV29-1 and TRBJ1-5, with 7 bases aligning to TRBD1. The J call is doubtful: the DNA matches TRBJ2-3 better. The CDR3 length is 13 residues. Germline lookup yields CDR1 SQVTM and CDR2 ANQGSEA. CDR3 nucleotides: TGCACTCCCAGATGGGACAGAGATCAGCCCCAGTATTTT. Its protein product is CTPRWDRDQPQYF.

This clonotype was recorded once. The germline gene is not matched at one end of the junction; a read error may be the cause. This chain uses TRBV4-1 with TRBJ2-7; D remains ambiguous. CDR1 is MGHRA, CDR2 YSYEKL, per germline. The CDR3 is made up of 15 amino acids. In nucleotides, the CDR3 is TGCGTCAGCAGTCTCTCCCCCATCGGATCCTACGAGCAGTACTTC. Translation gives CVSSLSPIGSYEQYF.

The CDR3 sequence is CASSQDSSGGSGNTIYF. The CDR3 DNA is TGTGCCAGCAGTCAAGATTCTTCCGGGGGCTCTGGAAACACCATATATTTT. This chain links TRBV28 with TRBJ1-3, with D perhaps TRBD1 (5 bases). CDR1 and CDR2 from the germline V gene are MDHEN and SYDVKM. V gave up 5 bases and J gave up 0 bases, with 17 bases separating them. This CDR3 is built from 17 residues.

Only a few counts were recorded for this clonotype. The CDR3, as DNA: TGTGCCAGCAGCCCGGACAGGGCTGGAGCCGACGTCCTGACTTTC. As protein: CASSPDRAGADVLTF. The V call is TRBV7-9, the J call TRBJ2-6; the match to TRBD1 covers 8 bases. Trimming cost V 5 bases and J 11 bases; bases outside gene matches: 11. Looked up from germline, CDR1 is SEHNR and CDR2 is FQNEAQ (reference sequence). This CDR3 is built from 15 residues.